The clone carrying this T cell receptor (beta chain) has a handful of counts. What it recognizes is unknown. The data originate from a study of identical twins. The germline V and J ends were trimmed by 2 bases and 8 bases, with 5 bases remaining between them. This CDR3 comprises 11 residues. Germline V lookup: CDR1 MDHEN, CDR2 SYDVKM. Study-wide points: Whereas memory repertoires showed no such difference, abundant cord blood beta clonotypes carried fewer insertions. Out-of-frame alpha sequences common to twins exhibited a surplus of low generation probability. Interpretation of the results relied on cross-sectional statistical analysis and not on following the same donors.

MiXCR, run by TCRdb on the 5' RACE reads, gives a single entry per CDR3 protein. The table lists 1.5 million to 2 million distinct CDR3 sequences, 32% of them singletons. The sample comprised cord blood. The sequence came from a newborn girl in good health. The rearrangement uses TRBV28 and TRBJ2-3; D is ambiguous. The CDR3: CASSLKVTQYF. In DNA form, the CDR3 reads TGTGCCAGCAGTTTAAAGGTTACGCAGTATTTT. The whole variable domain, remainder taken from reference TRBV28 and TRBJ2-3, is DVKVTQSSRYLVKRTGEKVFLECVQDMDHENMFWYRQDPGLGLRLIYFSYDVKMKEKGDIPEGYSVSREKKERFSLILESASTNQTSMYLCASSLKVTQYFGPGTRLTVL.